This TCR beta chain was identified in a study of cytomegalovirus exposure and HLA in healthy donors. Turning to the study itself: Unique TCRs numbering around 80 million, obtained from HLA-typed donors, made up an early data release. General study results and limits: Sequencing artifact likely explains a cluster of highly shared sequence variants. Several of the most significant clusters were apparently associated with common viral pathogens in a later analysis.

V dropped 3 bases and J dropped 3 bases, with 15 bases sitting between them. CDR3 length equals 16 residues. Germline values: CDR1 KGHSH, CDR2 LQKENI. Notes on this clone: Its antigen is as yet unknown.

A multiplex PCR was run with 60 Vbeta primers and 13 Jbeta primers. This table comes from immunoSEQ multiplex PCR, and its TCRdb copy is limited to in-frame clones, with some not included. The table shows approximately 190,000 clones, with about three quarters occurring only once. The gene calls are TRBV18 and TRBJ1-3; possible D gene TRBD1, 6 bases. The sequence came from a woman in her 30s in good health and CMV-seropositive. The specimen sequenced was PBMCs. The CDR3 DNA reads as TGTGCCAGCTCACCGGCCAGGGGCGCTTATGGAAACACCATATATTTT. This translates into CASSPARGAYGNTIYF.